This passage covers 10 T cell receptor beta chains from one sample sequenced in a study of shared clonotypes between healthy human individuals. Sequencing was performed with immunoSEQ multiplex PCR; in TCRdb, only in-frame clones are kept and a portion is missing. This table holds just over 2,000,000 clones, around 95% found once. What was sequenced was naive CD4+ T cells sorted from blood. Subset described: CD45RA+ positively selected. The receptors derive from a man aged 18-30 years in good health.

The V and J genes are TRBV6-5 and TRBJ2-2; 7 nucleotides align to TRBD1. Losses at the gene ends were 7 bases for V and 8 bases for J; bases not matched to a gene: 1. CDR3 length equals 11 residues. The germline gives CDR1 MNHEY, CDR2 SVGAGI. In nucleotides, the CDR3 is TGTGCCAGCATGGGACAGGGGGAGCTGTTTTTT. Residues: CASMGQGELFF.

CDR3 sequence: CASSEFLELFYNEQFF. DNA for the CDR3: TGTGCCAGCAGTGAATTTTTGGAGTTATTCTACAATGAGCAGTTCTTC. The chain links TRBV2 to TRBJ2-1; D gene unclear. The V gene lost 2 bases and the J gene lost 3 bases, with 14 bases spanning the gap. The CDR3 is made up of 16 amino acids. The V gene's germline CDR1 is SNHLY and CDR2 FYNNEI.

The chain carries TRBV10-1 and TRBJ2-2; D unclear. With 6 bases removed from V and 0 bases from J, the gap between germline ends came to 8 bases. CDR1 is WNHNN and CDR2 is SYGVQD in the germline V gene (reference sequence). CDR3 length: 14 amino acids. This chain's CDR3 is CASRVGSNTGELFF. As DNA, the CDR3 is TGCGCCAGCAGGGTGGGCTCGAACACCGGGGAGCTGTTTTTT.

The chain links TRBV7-2 to TRBJ1-2; no firm D call. V lost 1 base and J lost 4, with 7 bases in between. CDR1 is SGHTA, CDR2 FQGNSA, per germline. The CDR3 length is 13 residues. CDR3 loop: CASSLVTGYGYTF. CDR3 DNA: TGTGCCAGCAGCTTAGTGACGGGCTATGGCTACACCTTC.

This clone was recorded only once. J is TRBJ2-3 and V is TRBV7-2, with 10 bases that match TRBD2. V was pared by 3 bases and J by 3 bases, with 3 bases of the junction left unmatched. CDR3 length equals 15 residues. The germline V gene encodes CDR1 SGHTA and CDR2 FQGNSA. CDR3 in amino acids: CASSFGAGGTDTQYF. Here the CDR3 DNA reads TGTGCCAGCAGCTTTGGAGCGGGAGGGACAGATACGCAGTATTTT.

The chain carries TRBV4-3 and TRBJ1-3, with 7 bases fitting TRBD1. The CDR3 extends over 16 amino acids. CDR1 is LGHNA and CDR2 is YSLEER in the germline V gene. Trimming removed 4 bases from V and 5 bases from J; junction bases left unmatched: 11. CDR3 sequence: CASSRFATGQRNTIYF. The CDR3 nucleotides read TGCGCCAGCAGCCGATTTGCGACAGGGCAAAGAAACACCATATATTTT.

V is TRBV28 and J is TRBJ2-7, with TRBD1 matching 8 bases. With 5 bases clipped from V and 2 bases from J, the junction kept 8 bases outside the gene matches. The CDR3 contains 15 residues. Germline CDR1 reads MDHEN; CDR2 reads SYDVKM. For the CDR3, the DNA is TGTGCCAGCAGTCTATATGGACAGGGAACCTACGAGCAGTACTTC. Protein product: CASSLYGQGTYEQYF.

About this clone: The sample contains more than one DNA sequence encoding this CDR3. The CDR3 DNA is TGTGCCAGCAGTGACAGTTCCAGCACAGATACGCAGTATTTT. It is translated as CASSDSSSTDTQYF. This chain joins TRBV2 and TRBJ2-3, with D unresolved. The CDR3 loop spans 14 amino acids. Germline CDR1 is SNHLY and CDR2 is FYNNEI. V was trimmed by 3 bases and J by 0 bases, leaving 7 bases between them.

The chain joins TRBV4-1 to TRBJ2-3; the D is unclear. The CDR3 loop spans 15 amino acids. Germline assignment: CDR1 MGHRA and CDR2 YSYEKL. V lost 0 bases and J lost 5, with 12 bases in between. CDR3 residues: CASSQDSGPVDTQYF. For the CDR3, the DNA is TGCGCCAGCAGCCAAGATTCTGGACCCGTAGATACGCAGTATTTT.

The rearrangement uses TRBV30 and TRBJ1-3; no definite D call. The germline V gene encodes CDR1 GTSNPN and CDR2 SVGIG (reference sequence). The CDR3 covers 14 residues. V lost 5 bases and J 4 bases, leaving 15 bases between the germline ends. CDR3 sequence reads: CAWGFENLGNTIYF. DNA of the CDR3: TGTGCCTGGGGCTTTGAGAATCTAGGAAACACCATATATTTT.